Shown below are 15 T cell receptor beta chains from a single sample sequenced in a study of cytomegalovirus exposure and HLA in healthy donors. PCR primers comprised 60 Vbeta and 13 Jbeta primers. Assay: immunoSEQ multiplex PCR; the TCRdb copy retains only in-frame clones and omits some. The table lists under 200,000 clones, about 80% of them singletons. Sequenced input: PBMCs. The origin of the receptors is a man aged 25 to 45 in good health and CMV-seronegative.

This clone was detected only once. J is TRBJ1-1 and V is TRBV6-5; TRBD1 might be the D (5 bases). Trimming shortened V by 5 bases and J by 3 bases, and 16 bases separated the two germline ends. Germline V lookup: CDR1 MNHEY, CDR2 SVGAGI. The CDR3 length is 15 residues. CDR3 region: CASSLRGGGDTEAFF. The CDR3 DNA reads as TGTGCCAGCAGTCTCCGTGGGGGAGGTGACACTGAAGCTTTCTTT.

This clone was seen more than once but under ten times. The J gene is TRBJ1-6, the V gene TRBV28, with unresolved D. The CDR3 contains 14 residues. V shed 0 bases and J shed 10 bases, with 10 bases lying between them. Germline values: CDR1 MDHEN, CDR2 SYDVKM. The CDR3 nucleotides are TGTGCCAGCAGTTTATGGCCCGGGGAGTCACCCCTCCACTTT. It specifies CASSLWPGESPLHF.

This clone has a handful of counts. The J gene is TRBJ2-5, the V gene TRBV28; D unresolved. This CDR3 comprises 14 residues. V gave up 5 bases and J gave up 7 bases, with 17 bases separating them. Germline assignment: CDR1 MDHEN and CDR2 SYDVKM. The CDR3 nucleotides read TGTGCCAGCAGTCTCCGACTGCTCTTTGGGACCCAGTACTTC. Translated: CASSLRLLFGTQYF.

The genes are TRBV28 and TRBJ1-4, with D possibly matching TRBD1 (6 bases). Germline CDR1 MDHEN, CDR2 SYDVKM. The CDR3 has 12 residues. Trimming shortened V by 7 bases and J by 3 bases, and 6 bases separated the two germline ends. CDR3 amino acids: CASNRANEKLFF. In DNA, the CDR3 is TGTGCCAGCAACAGGGCTAATGAAAAACTGTTTTTT. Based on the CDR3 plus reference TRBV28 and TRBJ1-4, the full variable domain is DVKVTQSSRYLVKRTGEKVFLECVQDMDHENMFWYRQDPGLGLRLIYFSYDVKMKEKGDIPEGYSVSREKKERFSLILESASTNQTSMYLCASNRANEKLFFGSGTQLSVL.

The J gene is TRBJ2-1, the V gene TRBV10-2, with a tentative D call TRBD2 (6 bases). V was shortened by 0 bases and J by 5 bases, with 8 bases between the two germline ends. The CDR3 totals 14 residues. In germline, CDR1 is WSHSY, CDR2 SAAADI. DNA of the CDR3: TGCGCCAGCAGTGAGTCGGGGAGGCACAATGAGCAGTTCTTC. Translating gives CASSESGRHNEQFF.

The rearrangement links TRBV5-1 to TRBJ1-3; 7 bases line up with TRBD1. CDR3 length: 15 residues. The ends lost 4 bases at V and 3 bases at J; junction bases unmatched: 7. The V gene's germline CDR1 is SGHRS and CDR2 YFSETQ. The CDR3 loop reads CASSVTGDGGNTIYF. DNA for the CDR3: TGCGCCAGCAGCGTTACAGGGGACGGTGGAAACACCATATATTTT. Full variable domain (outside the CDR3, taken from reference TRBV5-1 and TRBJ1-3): KAGVTQTPRYLIKTRGQQVTLSCSPISGHRSVSWYQQTPGQGLQFLFEYFSETQRNKGNFPGRFSGRQFSNSRSEMNVSTLELGDSALYLCASSVTGDGGNTIYFGEGSWLTVV.

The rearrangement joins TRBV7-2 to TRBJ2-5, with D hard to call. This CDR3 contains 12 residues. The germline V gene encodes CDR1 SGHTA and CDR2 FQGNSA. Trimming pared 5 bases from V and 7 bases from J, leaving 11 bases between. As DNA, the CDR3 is TGTGCCAGCAGCGCCGGGTTCGGGACCCAGTACTTC. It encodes CASSAGFGTQYF.

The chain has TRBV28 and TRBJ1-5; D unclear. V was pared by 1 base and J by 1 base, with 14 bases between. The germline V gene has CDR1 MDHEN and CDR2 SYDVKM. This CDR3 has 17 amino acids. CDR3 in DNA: TGTGCCAGCAGTTTATCGTCGTCCAGTTTCAGCAATCAGCCCCAGCATTTT. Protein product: CASSLSSSSFSNQPQHF.

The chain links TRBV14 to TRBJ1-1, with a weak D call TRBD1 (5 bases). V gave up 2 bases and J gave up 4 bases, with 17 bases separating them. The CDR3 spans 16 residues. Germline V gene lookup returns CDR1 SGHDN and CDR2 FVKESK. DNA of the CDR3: TGTGCCAGCAGCCAAACTGTGACAGCGTGGGGCACTGAAGCTTTCTTT. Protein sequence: CASSQTVTAWGTEAFF.

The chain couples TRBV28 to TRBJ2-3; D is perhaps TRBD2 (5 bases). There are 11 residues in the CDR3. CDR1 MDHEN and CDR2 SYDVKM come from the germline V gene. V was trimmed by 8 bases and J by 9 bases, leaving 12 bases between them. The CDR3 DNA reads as TGTGCCAGCGGAGGACTCCGCACGCAGTATTTT. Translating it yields CASGGLRTQYF.

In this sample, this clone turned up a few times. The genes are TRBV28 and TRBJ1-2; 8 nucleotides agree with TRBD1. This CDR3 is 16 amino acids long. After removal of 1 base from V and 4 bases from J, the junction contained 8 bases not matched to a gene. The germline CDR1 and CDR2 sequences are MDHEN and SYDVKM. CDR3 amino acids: CASSLYGTGVGYGYTF. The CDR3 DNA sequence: TGTGCCAGCAGTTTATACGGGACAGGAGTTGGCTATGGCTACACCTTC.

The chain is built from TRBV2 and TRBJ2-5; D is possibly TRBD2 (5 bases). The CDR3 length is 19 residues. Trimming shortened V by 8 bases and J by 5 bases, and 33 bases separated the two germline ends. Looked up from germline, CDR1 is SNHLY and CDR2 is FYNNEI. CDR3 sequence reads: CASYQQTGPSLRSRETQYF. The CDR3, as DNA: TGTGCCAGCTACCAGCAAACGGGTCCTAGCCTAAGGTCCCGGGAGACCCAGTACTTC.

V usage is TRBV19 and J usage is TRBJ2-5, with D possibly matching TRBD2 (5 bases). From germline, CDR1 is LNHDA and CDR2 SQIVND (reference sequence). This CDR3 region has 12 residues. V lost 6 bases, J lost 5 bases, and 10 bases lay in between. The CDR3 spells CASRSRGETQYF. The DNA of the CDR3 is TGTGCCAGTAGGTCCCGCGGGGAGACCCAGTACTTC.

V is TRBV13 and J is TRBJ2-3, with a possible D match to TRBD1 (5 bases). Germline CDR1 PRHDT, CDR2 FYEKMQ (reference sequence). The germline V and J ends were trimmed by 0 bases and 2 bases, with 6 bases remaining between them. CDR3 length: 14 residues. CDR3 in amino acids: CASSLGGVTDTQYF. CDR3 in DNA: TGTGCCAGCAGCTTAGGAGGGGTCACAGATACGCAGTATTTT.

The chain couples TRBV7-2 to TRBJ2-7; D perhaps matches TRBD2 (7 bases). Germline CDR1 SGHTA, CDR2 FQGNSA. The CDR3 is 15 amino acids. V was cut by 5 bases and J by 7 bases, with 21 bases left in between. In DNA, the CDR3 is TGTGCCAGCAGCCCCGGTCGGGGGGCTCTGGGGGAGCAGTACTTC. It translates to CASSPGRGALGEQYF.